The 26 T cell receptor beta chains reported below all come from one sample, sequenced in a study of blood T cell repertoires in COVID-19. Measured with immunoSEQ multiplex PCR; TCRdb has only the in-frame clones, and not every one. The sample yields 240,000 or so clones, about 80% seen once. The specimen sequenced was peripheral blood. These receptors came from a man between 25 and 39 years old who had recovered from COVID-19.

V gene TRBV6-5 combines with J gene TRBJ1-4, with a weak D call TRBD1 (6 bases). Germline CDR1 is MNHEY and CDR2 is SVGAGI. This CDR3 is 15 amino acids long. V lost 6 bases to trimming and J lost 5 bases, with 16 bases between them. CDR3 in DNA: TGTGCCAGCAGAAACCCGGGACAACTAAATGAAAAACTGTTTTTT. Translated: CASRNPGQLNEKLFF.

The CDR3 loop reads CASSLQETQYF. The CDR3 DNA sequence: TGTGCCAGCTCTCTCCAAGAGACCCAGTACTTC. This rearrangement joins TRBV18 to TRBJ2-5; D gene unclear. With 6 bases removed from V and 1 base from J, the gap between germline ends came to 3 bases. Germline loops: CDR1 KGHSH, CDR2 LQKENI. The CDR3 is 11 residues long.

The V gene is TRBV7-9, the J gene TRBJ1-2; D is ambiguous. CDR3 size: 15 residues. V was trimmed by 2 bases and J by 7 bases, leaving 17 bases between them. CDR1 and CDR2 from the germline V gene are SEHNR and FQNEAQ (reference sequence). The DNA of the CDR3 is TGTGCCAGCAGCTTAATCAAAACTACTAGGGTTGGCTACACCTTC. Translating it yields CASSLIKTTRVGYTF.

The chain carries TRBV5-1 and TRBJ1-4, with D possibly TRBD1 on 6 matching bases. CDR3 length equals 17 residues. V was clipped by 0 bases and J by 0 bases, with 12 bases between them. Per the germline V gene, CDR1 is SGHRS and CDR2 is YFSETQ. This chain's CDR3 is CASSLGQGLSTNEKLFF. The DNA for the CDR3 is TGCGCCAGCAGCTTGGGGCAGGGGCTCTCAACTAATGAAAAACTGTTTTTT.

Written as DNA, the CDR3 is TGTGCCATCGTTCCAGCGGCAGGAAACACCATATATTTT. Translation: CAIVPAAGNTIYF. The chain is built from TRBV10-3 and TRBJ1-3; D gene uncertain. The CDR3 is made up of 13 amino acids. Germline V gene sequence: CDR1 ENHRY, CDR2 SYGVKD. V lost 8 bases, J lost 4 bases, and 12 bases lay in between.

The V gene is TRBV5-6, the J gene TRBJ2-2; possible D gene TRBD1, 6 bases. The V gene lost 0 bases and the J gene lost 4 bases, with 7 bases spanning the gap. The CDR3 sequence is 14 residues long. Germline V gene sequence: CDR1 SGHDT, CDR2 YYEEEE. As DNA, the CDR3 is TGTGCCAGCAGCTTGGGGGGGCGCACCGGGGAGCTGTTTTTT. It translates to CASSLGGRTGELFF.

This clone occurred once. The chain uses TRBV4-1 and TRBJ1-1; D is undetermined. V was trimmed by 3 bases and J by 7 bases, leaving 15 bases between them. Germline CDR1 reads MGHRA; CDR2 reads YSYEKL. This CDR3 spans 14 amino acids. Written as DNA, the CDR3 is TGCGCCAGCAGCCACCTGACGGCTCGGGGTGAAGCTTTCTTT. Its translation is CASSHLTARGEAFF.

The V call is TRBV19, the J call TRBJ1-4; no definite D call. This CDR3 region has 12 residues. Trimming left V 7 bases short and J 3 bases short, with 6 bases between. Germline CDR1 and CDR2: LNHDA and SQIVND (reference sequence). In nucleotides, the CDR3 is TGTGCCAGTAAAAGCTCTAATGAAAAACTGTTTTTT. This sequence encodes CASKSSNEKLFF.

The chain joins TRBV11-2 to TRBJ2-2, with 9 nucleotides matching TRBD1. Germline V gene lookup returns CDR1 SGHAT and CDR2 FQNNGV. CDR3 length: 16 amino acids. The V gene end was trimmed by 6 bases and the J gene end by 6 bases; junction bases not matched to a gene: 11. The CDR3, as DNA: TGTGCCAGCAGGCGTGGGGGACAGGGTTTTGCCGGGGAGCTGTTTTTT. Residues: CASRRGGQGFAGELFF.

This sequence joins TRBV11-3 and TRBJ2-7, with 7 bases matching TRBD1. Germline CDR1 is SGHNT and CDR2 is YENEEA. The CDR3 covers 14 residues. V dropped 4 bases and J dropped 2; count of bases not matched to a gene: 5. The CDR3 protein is CASSSGQKPYEQYF. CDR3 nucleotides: TGTGCCAGCAGCTCGGGACAGAAACCCTACGAGCAGTACTTC. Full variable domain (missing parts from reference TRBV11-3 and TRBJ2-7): EAGVVQSPRYKIIEKKQPVAFWCNPISGHNTLYWYLQNLGQGPELLIRYENEEAVDDSQLPKDRFSAERLKGVDSTLKIQPAELGDSAVYLCASSSGQKPYEQYFGPGTRLTVT.

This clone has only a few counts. CDR3 protein: CASSEGRKNTGELFF. In DNA form, the CDR3 reads TGTGCCAGCAGCGAGGGCAGAAAGAACACCGGGGAGCTGTTTTTT. The chain uses TRBV5-4 and TRBJ2-2; D perhaps matches TRBD2 (5 bases). The V and J ends lost 4 bases and 1 base respectively, with 11 bases between them. The CDR3 spans 15 residues. Germline V gene sequence: CDR1 SGHNT, CDR2 YYREEE (reference sequence).

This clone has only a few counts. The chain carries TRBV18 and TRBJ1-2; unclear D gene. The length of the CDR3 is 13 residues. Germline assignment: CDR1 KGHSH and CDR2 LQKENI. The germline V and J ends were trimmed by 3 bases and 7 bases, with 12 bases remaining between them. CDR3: CASSPVEGFGYTF. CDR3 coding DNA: TGTGCCAGCTCACCCGTGGAGGGTTTTGGCTACACCTTC.

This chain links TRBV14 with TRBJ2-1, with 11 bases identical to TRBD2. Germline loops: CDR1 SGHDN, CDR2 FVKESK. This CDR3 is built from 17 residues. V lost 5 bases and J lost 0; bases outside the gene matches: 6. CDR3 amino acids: CASSIRLAGSSYNEQFF. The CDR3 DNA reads TGTGCCAGCAGCATTCGACTAGCGGGGAGCTCCTACAATGAGCAGTTCTTC. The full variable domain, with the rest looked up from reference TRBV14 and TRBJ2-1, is EAGVTQFPSHSVIEKGQTVTLRCDPISGHDNLYWYRRVMGKEIKFLLHFVKESKQDESGMPNNRFLAERTGGTYSTLKVQPAELEDSGVYFCASSIRLAGSSYNEQFFGPGTRLTVL.

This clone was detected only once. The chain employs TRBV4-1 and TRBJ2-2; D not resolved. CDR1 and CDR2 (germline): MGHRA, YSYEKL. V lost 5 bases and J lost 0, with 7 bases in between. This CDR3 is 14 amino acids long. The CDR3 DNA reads TGCGCCAGCAGCACAACACCGAACACCGGGGAGCTGTTTTTT. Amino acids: CASSTTPNTGELFF.

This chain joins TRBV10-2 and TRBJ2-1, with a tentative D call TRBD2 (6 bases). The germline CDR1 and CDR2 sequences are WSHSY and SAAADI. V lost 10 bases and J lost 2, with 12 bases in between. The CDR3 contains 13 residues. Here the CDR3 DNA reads TGCGCCACCTCAGGAGGGCCCTACAATGAGCAGTTCTTC. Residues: CATSGGPYNEQFF.

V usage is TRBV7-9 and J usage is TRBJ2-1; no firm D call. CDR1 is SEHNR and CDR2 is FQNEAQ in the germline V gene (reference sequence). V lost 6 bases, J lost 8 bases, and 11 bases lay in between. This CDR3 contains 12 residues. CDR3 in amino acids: CASRTHGDEQFF. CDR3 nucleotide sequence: TGTGCCAGCAGAACCCACGGTGATGAGCAGTTCTTC.

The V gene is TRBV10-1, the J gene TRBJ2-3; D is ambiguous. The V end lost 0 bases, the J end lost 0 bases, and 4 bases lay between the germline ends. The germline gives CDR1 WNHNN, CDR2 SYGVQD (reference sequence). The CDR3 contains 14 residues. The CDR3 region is CASSESISTDTQYF. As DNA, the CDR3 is TGCGCCAGCAGTGAGTCAATAAGCACAGATACGCAGTATTTT.

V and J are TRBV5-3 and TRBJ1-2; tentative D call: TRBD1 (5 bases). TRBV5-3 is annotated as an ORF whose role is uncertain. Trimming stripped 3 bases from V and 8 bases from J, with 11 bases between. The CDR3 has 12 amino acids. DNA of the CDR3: TGTGCCAGAAGCTCCCAGGGTCCCGGCTACACCTTC. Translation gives CARSSQGPGYTF.

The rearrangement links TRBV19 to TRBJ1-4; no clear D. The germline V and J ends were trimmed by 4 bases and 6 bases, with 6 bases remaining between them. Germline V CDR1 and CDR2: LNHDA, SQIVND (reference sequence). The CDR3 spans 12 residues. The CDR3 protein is CASSRGDEKLFF. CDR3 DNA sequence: TGTGCCAGTAGTAGGGGAGATGAAAAACTGTTTTTT.

This chain's CDR3 is CASSPRGVPQETQYF. Written as DNA, the CDR3 is TGTGCCAGTAGTCCCCGGGGAGTACCCCAAGAGACCCAGTACTTC. The V call is TRBV19, the J call TRBJ2-5; D may be TRBD2 (5 bases). The V gene lost 5 bases and the J gene lost 1 base, with 14 bases spanning the gap. CDR3 length equals 15 residues. CDR1 is LNHDA, CDR2 SQIVND, per germline (reference sequence). Full variable domain (missing parts from reference TRBV19 and TRBJ2-5): DGGITQSPKYLFRKEGQNVTLSCEQNLNHDAMYWYRQDPGQGLRLIYYSQIVNDFQKGDIAEGYSVSREKKESFPLTVTSAQKNPTAFYLCASSPRGVPQETQYFGPGTRLLVL.

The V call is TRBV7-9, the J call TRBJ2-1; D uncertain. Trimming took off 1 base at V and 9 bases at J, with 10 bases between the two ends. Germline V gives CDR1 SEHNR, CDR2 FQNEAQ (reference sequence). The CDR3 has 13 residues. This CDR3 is CASSLGGRPEQFF. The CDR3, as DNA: TGTGCCAGCAGCTTAGGCGGTAGACCTGAGCAGTTCTTC.

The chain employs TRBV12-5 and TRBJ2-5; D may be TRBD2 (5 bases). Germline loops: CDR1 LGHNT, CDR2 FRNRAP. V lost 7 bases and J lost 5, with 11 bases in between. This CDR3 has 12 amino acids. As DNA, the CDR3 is TGTGCTAGTGCCGAGGGTCATGAGACCCAGTACTTC. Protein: CASAEGHETQYF.

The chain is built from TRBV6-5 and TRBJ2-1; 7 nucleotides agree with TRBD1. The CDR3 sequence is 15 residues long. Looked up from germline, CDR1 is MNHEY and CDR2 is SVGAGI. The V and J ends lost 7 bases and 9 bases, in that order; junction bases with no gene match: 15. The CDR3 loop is CASMFTREGAGEQFF. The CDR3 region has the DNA TGTGCCAGCATGTTTACTAGAGAGGGGGCCGGTGAGCAGTTCTTC.

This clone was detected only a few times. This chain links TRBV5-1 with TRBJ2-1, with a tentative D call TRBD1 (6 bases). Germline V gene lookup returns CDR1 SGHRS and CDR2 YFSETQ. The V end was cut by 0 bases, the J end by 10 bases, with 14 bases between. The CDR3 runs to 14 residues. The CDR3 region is CASSLVSGEREQFF. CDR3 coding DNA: TGCGCCAGCAGCTTGGTTTCAGGGGAACGCGAGCAGTTCTTC.

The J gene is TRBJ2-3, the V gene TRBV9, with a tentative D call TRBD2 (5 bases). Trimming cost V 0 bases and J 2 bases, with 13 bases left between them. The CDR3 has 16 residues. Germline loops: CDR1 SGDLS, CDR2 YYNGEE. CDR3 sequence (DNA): TGTGCCAGCAGCGTAGCTAGCCAGCCGACCACAGATACGCAGTATTTT. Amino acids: CASSVASQPTTDTQYF. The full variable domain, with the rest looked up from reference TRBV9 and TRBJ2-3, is DSGVTQTPKHLITATGQRVTLRCSPRSGDLSVYWYQQSLDQGLQFLIQYYNGEERAKGNILERFSAQQFPDLHSELNLSSLELGDSALYFCASSVASQPTTDTQYFGPGTRLTVL.

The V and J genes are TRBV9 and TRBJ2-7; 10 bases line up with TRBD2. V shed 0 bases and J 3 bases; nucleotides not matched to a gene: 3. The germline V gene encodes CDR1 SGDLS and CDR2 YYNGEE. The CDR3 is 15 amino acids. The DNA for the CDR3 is TGTGCCAGCAGCGTAGCAGGGACTAGCGACTACGAGCAGTACTTC. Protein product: CASSVAGTSDYEQYF.